This T cell receptor (beta chain) was captured in a study of blood T cells in healthy people across ages (dated by TCRdb to between 2015 and 2016). Background for the entire study: In model experiments, template switching captured about one uniquely barcoded TCR beta cDNA molecule for every two T cells. To track age-related changes in TCR beta repertoire diversity, the study relied on deep sequencing normalized with unique cDNA molecular identifiers. Donors were grouped into four age groups: young (average roughly 15 years), middle-aged (39), aged (roughly 67) and long-lived (just over 80). To avoid experimental bias, donors of different ages were spread randomly across the sequencing lanes. For two donors (one aged 18 to 30 and one aged 80 or older), the study analyzed two additional independent replicas of 1 million unique cDNA reads from the same blood draw.

General study outcomes and caveats: Total diversity estimates from one million sequenced T cells were considered lower bounds and underestimates. A strong correlation was found between observed TCR beta diversity and the percentage of naive T cells measured by flow cytometry. As age increased, observed TCR beta diversity per million T cells dropped in a roughly linear way, and a significant reduction was already evident by age about 40. The CMV infection status of donors was not known, potentially confounding age-related changes in expanded clonotypes. Conclusive comparison of naive and antigen-experienced compartments was prevented by the profiling of bulk unsorted PBMCs. Compared with the aged group, the long-lived group had more naive CD4+ T cells, fewer expanded clones and increased TCR diversity, a pattern suggesting age selection.

As regards this clonotype: Its antigen is not yet known. It has no much larger one-base neighbor in the sample; base qualities were not kept.

Systemically healthy Caucasian individuals from Russia, around 39 in total and aged 6 to 90 years, were included as donors. Around 10 milliliters of peripheral blood were drawn from each donor into EDTA-treated Vacutainer tubes. PBMCs were isolated by Ficoll-Paque density-gradient centrifugation, with at least 6 million obtained per sample. Trizol reagent was used to extract total RNA from PBMCs, with at least 5.5 micrograms per sample. For every donor, an aliquot of PBMCs went through flow cytometry to measure the percentages of naive CD45RAhigh/CD27high T cells. V loses 5 bases of germline sequence and J loses 12 bases, and the interval between the two ends is 11 bases. Per the germline V gene (reference sequence), LNHNV is the CDR1 and YYDKDF is the CDR2. The CDR3 runs 12 residues from the cysteine to the phenylalanine. The CDR3 DNA has 36 bases and is translated from base 1. The library was built by means of 5' RACE. Instrument used: Illumina HiSeq 2500. The second PCR ran for about 6 to 12 cycles and used a J-beta primer mix along with a sample-barcoded 5' primer. A unique molecular identifier was introduced onto each TCR beta cDNA molecule by a template-switch 5' adaptor carrying 12 random nucleotides. Each sample yielded at least 2.5 million CDR3-containing paired-end reads. First-strand cDNA was synthesized from all RNA with the Mint cDNA synthesis kit, primed by a TRBC-specific oligonucleotide. All cDNA was treated with uracil-DNA glycosylase and then went through a first 18-cycle PCR with the universal primers M1SS and BC2_uni_R. In the paper's pipeline: For normalization, 1 million high-quality reads, each with a distinct molecular identifier, were randomly selected from each sample. Instead of being binned into consensus sequences, reads that shared molecular identifiers were thrown out. MiTCR, with a Q25 quality threshold and the strictest error-elimination algorithm, was used for CDR3 identification, clonotype clustering and error correction. A nonparametric unseen species model using Euler transformation provided a lower-bound estimate of total TCR beta diversity. The public reads were run again by TCRdb, first through fastp at Q25 and then through MiXCR, and only productive beta chains were kept. Under each unique CDR3 protein, matching rows form one entry showing the most common genes and DNA. None of the V and J calls come from the authors' own analysis; TCRdb made them. This sample is represented by 1.5 million to 2 million distinct CDR3 sequences; around 48% of them were singletons. Jointly, the top ten make up around 2.1% of the sample.

The chain joins TRBV15 to TRBJ1-6; the D gene cannot be resolved reliably. This clonotype was obtained from a woman in her thirties or forties in good health. The specimen sequenced was blood. The CDR3: CATSPATGPLHF. The nucleotides read TGTGCCACCAGCCCCGCAACGGGACCCCTCCACTTT.